This T cell receptor beta chain was captured by sequencing in a study of blood T cell repertoires in COVID-19. In the study overall: Donors in the United States, Italy and Spain gave samples during acute or convalescent COVID-19. In each case, the material was cDNA or gDNA derived from T cells, B-cell-depleted T cells, or PBMCs.

Looked up from germline, CDR1 is SGHRS and CDR2 is YFSETQ. V dropped 3 bases and J dropped 9 bases, with 19 bases sitting between them. The CDR3 is 15 residues long. In the original processing: Reference gene primer amplification in the assay estimated nucleated cell counts. Profiling relied on immunoSEQ multiplex PCR, and the TCRdb table lists in-frame clones only, not all of them. That table furnishes V, J and clone size, whereas the DNA furnished D and trimming. Of over 150,000 clones listed, roughly 91% were seen once; the top ten hold less than 2.5%. What was sequenced was peripheral blood. This clonotype was sampled from a man younger than 35 with acute or convalescent COVID-19. V usage is TRBV5-1 and J usage is TRBJ1-5, with no clear D. The CDR3 region has the DNA TGCGCCAGCAGCTCCGGGATCCCGGAGGAGGGGCCCCAGCATTTT. It codes for CASSSGIPEEGPQHF.